Each of the 21 T cell receptor beta chains below was sequenced from the same sample in a study of CD8+ T cells in alopecia areata. Investigators isolated RNA and reverse transcribed it into cDNA to act as the sequencing template. The repertoire was sequenced with immunoSEQ multiplex PCR; TCRdb's copy has only in-frame clones and lacks some. The sample carries 120,000 or so clones, 50% to 60% recorded once. This specimen consisted of CD4+ T cells sorted from blood, obtained at week 0. The origin of the receptors is a human donor with alopecia areata.

The chain employs TRBV29-1 and TRBJ2-7, with 7 positions matching TRBD1. The J segment lost 1 base and the V segment lost 4 bases, leaving 10 bases of the junction unmatched. Per germline, CDR1 SQVTM and CDR2 ANQGSEA. There are 15 residues in the CDR3. Written as DNA, the CDR3 is TGCAGCGTTGGCGAAACAGGGGAAGCATCCTACGAGCAGTACTTC. It translates to CSVGETGEASYEQYF.

A few counts support this clone. The chain couples TRBV7-2 to TRBJ1-2; D might be TRBD1 (5 bases). This CDR3 has 15 residues. The ends were cut back, 6 bases at V and 8 bases at J, with 22 bases in the middle. Per germline, CDR1 SGHTA and CDR2 FQGNSA. CDR3 sequence: CASRAPGTLLRGYTF. The CDR3 region has the DNA TGTGCCAGCAGAGCCCCGGGGACGCTATTAAGAGGCTACACCTTC.

Only a few counts were recorded for this clone. The rearrangement links TRBV28 to TRBJ1-2; 8 nucleotides match TRBD1. V gave up 5 bases and J gave up 7 bases; unmatched junction bases: 3. This CDR3 has 12 residues. Germline CDR1 MDHEN, CDR2 SYDVKM. This CDR3 is CASSVTGVGYTF. DNA for the CDR3: TGTGCCAGCAGTGTGACAGGGGTTGGCTACACCTTC.

The chain links TRBV2 to TRBJ1-5, with D possibly TRBD1 on 6 matching bases. The CDR3 covers 15 residues. Trimming stripped 7 bases from V and 7 bases from J, with 20 bases between. Germline loops: CDR1 SNHLY, CDR2 FYNNEI. The CDR3 sequence: CASKYHGGARQPQHF. The CDR3, as DNA: TGTGCCAGCAAGTACCACGGGGGCGCGCGACAGCCCCAGCATTTT.

This rearrangement joins TRBV7-6 to TRBJ1-5; weak D call: TRBD1 (6 bases). V lost 5 bases and J 10 bases, leaving 18 bases between the germline ends. The CDR3 has 14 amino acids. Germline V lookup: CDR1 SGHVS, CDR2 FNYEAQ. The CDR3 region is CASSPHPTQGPQHF. The CDR3 nucleotides read TGTGCCAGCAGCCCCCACCCAACACAGGGCCCCCAGCATTTT. Variable domain in full (rest from reference TRBV7-6 and TRBJ1-5): GAGVSQSPRYKVTKRGQDVALRCDPISGHVSLYWYRQALGQGPEFLTYFNYEAQQDKSGLPNDRFSAERPEGSISTLTIQRTEQRDSAMYRCASSPHPTQGPQHFGDGTRLSIL.

The genes are TRBV7-2 and TRBJ1-5; D unclear. There are 14 residues in the CDR3. Trimming shortened V by 1 base and J by 4 bases, and 8 bases separated the two germline ends. Looked up from germline, CDR1 is SGHTA and CDR2 is FQGNSA. The CDR3 protein is CASSLEYWNQPQHF. In DNA form, the CDR3 reads TGTGCCAGCAGCTTAGAGTACTGGAATCAGCCCCAGCATTTT.

This chain joins TRBV6-5 and TRBJ2-7; D possibly corresponds to TRBD2 (5 bases). Looked up from germline, CDR1 is MNHEY and CDR2 is SVGAGI. V lost 5 bases to trimming and J lost 5 bases, with 10 bases between them. The CDR3 extends over 12 amino acids. CDR3 residues: CASSGLANEQYF. DNA for the CDR3: TGTGCCAGCAGTGGGCTAGCTAACGAGCAGTACTTC.

There are many counts of this clone. The CDR3 nucleotides are TGTGCCAGTAGGAATGGTCCCCAGGACGATGAGCAGTTCTTC. Protein: CASRNGPQDDEQFF. The chain carries TRBV19 and TRBJ2-1; D is unresolved. V gave up 6 bases and J gave up 8 bases, with 17 bases separating them. The CDR3 extends over 14 amino acids. Germline CDR1 reads LNHDA; CDR2 reads SQIVND (reference sequence).

The chain is built from TRBV19 and TRBJ2-2; D is unclear. The CDR3 covers 11 residues. Germline CDR1 reads LNHDA; CDR2 reads SQIVND (reference sequence). V lost 9 bases and J 6 bases, leaving 8 bases between the germline ends. DNA of the CDR3: TGTGCCAGCCAGGCCGCCGGGGAGCTGTTTTTT. Translation: CASQAAGELFF.

A few counts support this clone. J is TRBJ1-6 and V is TRBV6-5; D ambiguous. Germline V gives CDR1 MNHEY, CDR2 SVGAGI. V lost 0 bases to trimming and J lost 11 bases, with 14 bases between them. CDR3 length: 15 residues. CDR3 sequence reads: CASSYSFRADPPLHF. The DNA for the CDR3 is TGTGCCAGCAGTTACTCTTTCCGGGCGGATCCACCCCTCCACTTT.

This rearrangement joins TRBV4-1 to TRBJ1-4; no clear D gene. Germline CDR1 and CDR2: MGHRA and YSYEKL. CDR3 length: 18 amino acids. V lost 3 bases to trimming and J lost 2 bases, with 19 bases between them. The CDR3 here is CASSQRARLRLTNEKLFF. For the CDR3, the DNA is TGCGCCAGCAGCCAGAGGGCTAGACTTCGGCTTACTAATGAAAAACTGTTTTTT.

The rearrangement uses TRBV5-1 and TRBJ2-5; D call uncertain. The CDR3 length is 13 residues. Germline V gene sequence: CDR1 SGHRS, CDR2 YFSETQ. The V gene lost 4 bases and the J gene lost 1 base, with 8 bases spanning the gap. The CDR3 region is CASSKETQETQYF. CDR3 sequence (DNA): TGCGCCAGCAGCAAGGAGACCCAAGAGACCCAGTACTTC. The variable domain in full, with the rest retrieved from reference TRBV5-1 and TRBJ2-5, is KAGVTQTPRYLIKTRGQQVTLSCSPISGHRSVSWYQQTPGQGLQFLFEYFSETQRNKGNFPGRFSGRQFSNSRSEMNVSTLELGDSALYLCASSKETQETQYFGPGTRLLVL.

V gene TRBV28 combines with J gene TRBJ1-5; 12 nucleotides line up with TRBD1. V was pared by 9 bases and J by 6 bases, with 9 bases of the junction left unmatched. The germline V gene has CDR1 MDHEN and CDR2 SYDVKM. The CDR3 sequence is 15 residues long. As DNA, the CDR3 is TGTGCCAGTACCGGGACAGGGGGCGTAGGTCAGCCCCAGCATTTT. The encoded protein is CASTGTGGVGQPQHF.

This clone was counted a few times. The chain recombines TRBV7-9 with TRBJ2-7, with 9 bases fitting TRBD1. This CDR3 has 16 residues. Looked up from germline, CDR1 is SEHNR and CDR2 is FQNEAQ (reference sequence). V lost 4 bases and J lost 2; bases outside the gene matches: 9. The CDR3 bases are TGTGCCAGCAGCTGGAGCCGGGACAGGGAAACCTACGAGCAGTACTTC. Its translation is CASSWSRDRETYEQYF.

The chain recombines TRBV13 with TRBJ2-3; 10 bases align to TRBD1. This CDR3 is built from 14 residues. CDR1 is PRHDT, CDR2 FYEKMQ, per germline (reference sequence). The V segment lost 5 bases and the J segment 3 bases; nucleotides outside the gene matches: 2. CDR3 bases: TGTGCCAGCAGCATGGGACAGGGGACAGATACGCAGTATTTT. Amino acids: CASSMGQGTDTQYF.

This chain joins TRBV7-9 and TRBJ1-2; tentative D call: TRBD1 (5 bases). The CDR3 has 13 amino acids. The V gene lost 3 bases and the J gene lost 8 bases, with 13 bases spanning the gap. The germline V gene has CDR1 SEHNR and CDR2 FQNEAQ (reference sequence). The CDR3 region has the DNA TGTGCCAGCAGCTTGGGCACTCCAGGGGGCTACACCTTC. Translating gives CASSLGTPGGYTF. Using reference TRBV7-9 and TRBJ1-2 for the parts outside the CDR3, the full variable domain is DTGVSQNPRHKITKRGQNVTFRCDPISEHNRLYWYRQTLGQGPEFLTYFQNEAQLEKSRLLSDRFSAERPKGSFSTLEIQRTEQGDSAMYLCASSLGTPGGYTFGSGTRLTVV.

J is TRBJ2-7 and V is TRBV7-9; TRBD2 might be the D (6 bases). The V gene lost 5 bases and the J gene lost 3 bases, with 26 bases spanning the gap. The CDR3 length is 18 residues. In germline, CDR1 is SEHNR, CDR2 FQNEAQ (reference sequence). The CDR3 loop reads CASSDGSPSPGPNYEQYF. The CDR3 DNA sequence: TGTGCCAGCAGCGACGGGAGCCCATCGCCGGGTCCCAACTACGAGCAGTACTTC.

This clone was recorded at least ten times. V and J are TRBV4-1 and TRBJ2-3; a weak D match, TRBD2 (6 bases). Germline CDR1 MGHRA, CDR2 YSYEKL. CDR3 length: 18 residues. The V and J ends lost 1 base and 1 base respectively, with 18 bases between them. Here the CDR3 reads CASSQGLGLAIRTDTQYF. CDR3 DNA sequence: TGCGCCAGCAGCCAAGGACTGGGGCTAGCGATACGCACAGATACGCAGTATTTT.

This clone was detected only a few times. The genes are TRBV6-6 and TRBJ1-5; 8 bases map to TRBD1. The V segment lost 10 bases and the J segment 1 base; nucleotides outside the gene matches: 6. Per the germline V gene, CDR1 is MNHNY and CDR2 is SVGAGI (reference sequence). The CDR3 is 14 amino acids. The CDR3 DNA is TGTGCCACTGCGGACAGGGCGAGCAATCAGCCCCAGCATTTT. Amino acid sequence: CATADRASNQPQHF.

The table lists this clone with a few counts. The chain combines TRBV4-1 with TRBJ2-3; TRBD2 agrees at 7 bases. Germline V CDR1 and CDR2: MGHRA, YSYEKL. With 0 bases clipped from V and 2 bases from J, the junction kept 14 bases outside the gene matches. The CDR3 covers 19 residues. The CDR3, as DNA: TGCGCCAGCAGCCAAGATGCGGCGGGAGATGTCGCGCACACAGATACGCAGTATTTT. Residues: CASSQDAAGDVAHTDTQYF.

This clone was seen more than once but under ten times. The V gene is TRBV10-3, the J gene TRBJ2-1; 7 bases map to TRBD1. Germline V gene data show CDR1 as ENHRY and CDR2 as SYGVKD. The CDR3 covers 12 residues. V trimming: 10 bases; J trimming: 6 bases; junction bases outside the gene matches: 6. The CDR3, as DNA: TGTGCCACGAGACAGGGATCCAATGAGCAGTTCTTC. Translation: CATRQGSNEQFF.